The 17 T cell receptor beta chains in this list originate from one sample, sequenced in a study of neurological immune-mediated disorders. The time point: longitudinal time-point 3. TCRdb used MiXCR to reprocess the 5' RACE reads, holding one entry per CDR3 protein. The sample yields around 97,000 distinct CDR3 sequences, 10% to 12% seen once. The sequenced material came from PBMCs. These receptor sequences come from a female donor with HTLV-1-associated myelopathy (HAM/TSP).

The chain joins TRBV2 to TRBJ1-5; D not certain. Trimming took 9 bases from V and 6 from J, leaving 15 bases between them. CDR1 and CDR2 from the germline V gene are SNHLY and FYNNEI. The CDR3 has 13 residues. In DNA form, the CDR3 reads TGTGCCAGTCTCGGGGATTCGGGTCAGCCCCAGCATTTT. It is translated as CASLGDSGQPQHF. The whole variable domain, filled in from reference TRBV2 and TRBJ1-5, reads EPEVTQTPSHQVTQMGQEVILRCVPISNHLYFYWYRQILGQKVEFLVSFYNNEISEKSEIFDDQFSVERPDGSNFTLKIRSTKLEDSAMYFCASLGDSGQPQHFGDGTRLSIL.

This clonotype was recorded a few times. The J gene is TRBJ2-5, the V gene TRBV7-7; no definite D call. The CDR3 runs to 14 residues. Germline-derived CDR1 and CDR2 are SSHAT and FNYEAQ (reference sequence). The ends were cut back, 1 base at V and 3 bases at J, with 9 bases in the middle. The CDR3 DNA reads TGTGCCAGCAGCTTAGATAGCAGAAAAGAGACCCAGTACTTC. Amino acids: CASSLDSRKETQYF. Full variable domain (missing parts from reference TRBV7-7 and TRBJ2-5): GAGVSQSPRYKVTKRGQDVTLRCDPISSHATLYWYQQALGQGPEFLTYFNYEAQPDKSGLPSDRFSAERPEGSISTLTIQRTEQRDSAMYRCASSLDSRKETQYFGPGTRLLVL.

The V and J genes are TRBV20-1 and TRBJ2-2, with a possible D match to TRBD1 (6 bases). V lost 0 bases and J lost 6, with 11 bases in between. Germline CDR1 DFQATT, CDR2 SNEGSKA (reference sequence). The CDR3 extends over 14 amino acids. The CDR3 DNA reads TGCAGTGCTAGAGAAACGACAGGAGCCGGGGAGCTGTTTTTT. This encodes CSARETTGAGELFF.

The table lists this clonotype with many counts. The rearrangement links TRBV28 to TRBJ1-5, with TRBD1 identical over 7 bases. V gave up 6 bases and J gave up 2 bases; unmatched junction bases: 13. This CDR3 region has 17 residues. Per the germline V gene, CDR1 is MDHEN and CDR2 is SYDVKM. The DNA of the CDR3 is TGTGCCAGCAGACTTTACAGGGGAGAGGCGGGCAATCAGCCCCAGCATTTT. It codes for CASRLYRGEAGNQPQHF.

The DNA for the CDR3 is TGTGCCAGCAGCGCCGGTATAGGGAGGGACACTGAAGCTTTCTTT. Protein product: CASSAGIGRDTEAFF. The genes are TRBV7-2 and TRBJ1-1; the D is unclear. The V end was cut by 5 bases, the J end by 3 bases, with 16 bases between. The CDR3 sequence is 15 residues long. Germline values: CDR1 SGHTA, CDR2 FQGNSA.

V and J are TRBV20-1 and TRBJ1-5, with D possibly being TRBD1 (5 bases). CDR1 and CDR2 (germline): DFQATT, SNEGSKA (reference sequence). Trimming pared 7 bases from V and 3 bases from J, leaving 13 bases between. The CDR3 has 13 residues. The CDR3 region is CSVLGEANQPQHF. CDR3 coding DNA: TGCAGTGTCTTAGGGGAGGCCAATCAGCCCCAGCATTTT.

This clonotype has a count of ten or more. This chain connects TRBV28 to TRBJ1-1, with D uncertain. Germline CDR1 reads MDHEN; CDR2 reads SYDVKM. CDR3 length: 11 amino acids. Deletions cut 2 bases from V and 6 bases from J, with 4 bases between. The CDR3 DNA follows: TGTGCCAGCAGTTTAACCGCTGAAGCTTTCTTT. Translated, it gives CASSLTAEAFF. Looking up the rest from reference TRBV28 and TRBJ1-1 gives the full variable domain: DVKVTQSSRYLVKRTGEKVFLECVQDMDHENMFWYRQDPGLGLRLIYFSYDVKMKEKGDIPEGYSVSREKKERFSLILESASTNQTSMYLCASSLTAEAFFGQGTRLTVV.

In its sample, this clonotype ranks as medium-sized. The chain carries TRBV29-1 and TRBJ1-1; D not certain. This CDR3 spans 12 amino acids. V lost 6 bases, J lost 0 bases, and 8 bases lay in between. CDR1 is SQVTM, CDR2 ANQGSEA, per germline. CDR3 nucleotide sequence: TGCAGCGTGAAAAACATGAACACTGAAGCTTTCTTT. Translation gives CSVKNMNTEAFF.

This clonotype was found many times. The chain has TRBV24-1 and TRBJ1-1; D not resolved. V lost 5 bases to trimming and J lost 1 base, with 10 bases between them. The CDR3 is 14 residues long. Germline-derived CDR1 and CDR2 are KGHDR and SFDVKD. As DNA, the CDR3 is TGTGCCACCAGTGGGCCGGGTACGAACACTGAAGCTTTCTTT. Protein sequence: CATSGPGTNTEAFF.

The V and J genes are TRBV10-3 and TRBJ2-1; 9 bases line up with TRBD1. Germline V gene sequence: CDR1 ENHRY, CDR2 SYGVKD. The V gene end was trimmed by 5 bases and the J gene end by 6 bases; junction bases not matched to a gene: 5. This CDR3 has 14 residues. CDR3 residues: CAISPGQGGNEQFF. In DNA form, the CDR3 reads TGTGCCATCAGTCCGGGACAGGGTGGCAATGAGCAGTTCTTC.

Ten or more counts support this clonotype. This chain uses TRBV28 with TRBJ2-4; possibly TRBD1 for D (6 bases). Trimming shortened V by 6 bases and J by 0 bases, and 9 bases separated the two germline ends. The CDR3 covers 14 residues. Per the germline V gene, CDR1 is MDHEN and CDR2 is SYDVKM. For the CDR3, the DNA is TGTGCCAGCAGAGAACAGGGAGCCAAAAACATTCAGTACTTC. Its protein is CASREQGAKNIQYF.

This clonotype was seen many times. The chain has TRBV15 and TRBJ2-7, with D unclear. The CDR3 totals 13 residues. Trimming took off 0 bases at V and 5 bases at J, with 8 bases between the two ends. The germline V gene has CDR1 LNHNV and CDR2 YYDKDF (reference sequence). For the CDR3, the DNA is TGTGCCACCAGCAGAGATTATGCGGACGAGCAGTACTTC. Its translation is CATSRDYADEQYF.

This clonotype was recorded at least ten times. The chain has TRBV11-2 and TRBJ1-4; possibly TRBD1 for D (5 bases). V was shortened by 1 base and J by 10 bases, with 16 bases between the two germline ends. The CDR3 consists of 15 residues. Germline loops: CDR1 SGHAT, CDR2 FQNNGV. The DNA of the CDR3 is TGTGCCAGCAGCTTAGCTGCGGTAGGCCAGGGAAAACTGTTTTTT. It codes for CASSLAAVGQGKLFF.

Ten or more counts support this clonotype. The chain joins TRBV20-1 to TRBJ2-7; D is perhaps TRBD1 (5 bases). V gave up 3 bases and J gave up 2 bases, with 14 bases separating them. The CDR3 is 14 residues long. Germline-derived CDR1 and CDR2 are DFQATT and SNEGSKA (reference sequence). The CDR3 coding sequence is TGCAGTGCTAGCAGGGTTGATAGGGCCTACGAGCAGTACTTC. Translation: CSASRVDRAYEQYF.

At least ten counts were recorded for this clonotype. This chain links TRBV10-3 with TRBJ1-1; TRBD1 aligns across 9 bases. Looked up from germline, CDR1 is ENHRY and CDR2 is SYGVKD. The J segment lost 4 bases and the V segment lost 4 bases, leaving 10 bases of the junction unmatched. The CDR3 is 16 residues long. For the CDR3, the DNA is TGTGCCATCAGTGGGACAGGGGTACGGGTGGGCACTGAAGCTTTCTTT. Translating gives CAISGTGVRVGTEAFF.

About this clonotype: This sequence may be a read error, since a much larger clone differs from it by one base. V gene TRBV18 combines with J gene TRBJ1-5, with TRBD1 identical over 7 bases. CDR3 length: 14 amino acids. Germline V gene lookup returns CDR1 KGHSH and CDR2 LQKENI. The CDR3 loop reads CASSPEFRGQPQRF. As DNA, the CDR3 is TGTGCCAGCTCACCGGAATTCCGGGGACAGCCCCAGCGTTTT.

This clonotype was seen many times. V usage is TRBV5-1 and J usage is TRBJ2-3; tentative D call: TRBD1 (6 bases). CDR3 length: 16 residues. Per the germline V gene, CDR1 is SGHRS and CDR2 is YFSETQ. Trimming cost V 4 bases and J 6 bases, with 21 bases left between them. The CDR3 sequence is CASSQLLGAGKDTQYF. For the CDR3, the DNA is TGCGCCAGCAGCCAGCTCTTGGGGGCCGGGAAGGATACGCAGTATTTT.